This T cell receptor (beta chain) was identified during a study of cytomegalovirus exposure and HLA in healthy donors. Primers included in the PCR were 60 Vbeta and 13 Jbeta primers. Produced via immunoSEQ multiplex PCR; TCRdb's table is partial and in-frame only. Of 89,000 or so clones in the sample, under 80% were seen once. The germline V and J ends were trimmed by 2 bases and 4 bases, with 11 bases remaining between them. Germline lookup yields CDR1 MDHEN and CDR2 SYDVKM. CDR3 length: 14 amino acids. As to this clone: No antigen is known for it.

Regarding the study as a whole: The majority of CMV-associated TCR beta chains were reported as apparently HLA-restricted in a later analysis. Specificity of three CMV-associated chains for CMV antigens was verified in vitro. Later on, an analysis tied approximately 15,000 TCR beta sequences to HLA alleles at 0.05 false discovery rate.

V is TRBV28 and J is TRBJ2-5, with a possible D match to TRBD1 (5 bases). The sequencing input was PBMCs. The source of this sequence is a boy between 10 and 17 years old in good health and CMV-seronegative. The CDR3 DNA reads TGTGCCAGCAGTTTAAGGCAGGGTGGAGAGACCCAGTACTTC. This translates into CASSLRQGGETQYF.